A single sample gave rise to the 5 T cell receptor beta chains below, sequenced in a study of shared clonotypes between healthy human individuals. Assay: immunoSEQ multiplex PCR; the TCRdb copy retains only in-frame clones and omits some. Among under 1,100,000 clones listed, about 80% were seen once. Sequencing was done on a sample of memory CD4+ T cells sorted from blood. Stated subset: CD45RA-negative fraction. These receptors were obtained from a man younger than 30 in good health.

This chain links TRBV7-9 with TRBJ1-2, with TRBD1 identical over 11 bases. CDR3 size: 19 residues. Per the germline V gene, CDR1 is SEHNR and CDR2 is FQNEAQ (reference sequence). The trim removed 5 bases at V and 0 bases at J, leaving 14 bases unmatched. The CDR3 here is CASSLDPGTGGRPNYGYTF. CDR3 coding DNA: TGTGCCAGCAGCCTCGACCCTGGGACAGGGGGGAGGCCTAACTATGGCTACACCTTC.

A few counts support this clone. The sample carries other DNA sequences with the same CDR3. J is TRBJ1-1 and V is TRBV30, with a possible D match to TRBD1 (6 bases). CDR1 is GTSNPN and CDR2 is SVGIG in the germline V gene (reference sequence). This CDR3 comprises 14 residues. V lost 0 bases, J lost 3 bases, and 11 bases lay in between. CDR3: CAWSVEGGYTEAFF. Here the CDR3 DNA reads TGTGCCTGGAGTGTAGAGGGGGGTTACACTGAAGCTTTCTTT.

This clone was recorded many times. Written as DNA, the CDR3 is TGTGCCAGCAGTCCAGGTAGGGTGCAGCCCCAGCATTTT. This codes for CASSPGRVQPQHF. V and J are TRBV27 and TRBJ1-5; D is undetermined. From germline, CDR1 is MNHEY and CDR2 SMNVEV (reference sequence). The CDR3 runs 13 residues. Trimming took off 5 bases at V and 7 bases at J, with 12 bases between the two ends.

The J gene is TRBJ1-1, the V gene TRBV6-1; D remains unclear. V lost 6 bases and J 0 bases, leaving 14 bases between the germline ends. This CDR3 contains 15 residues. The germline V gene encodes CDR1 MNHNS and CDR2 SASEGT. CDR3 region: CASRGFGTLNTEAFF. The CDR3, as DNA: TGTGCCAGCAGAGGGTTCGGAACATTGAACACTGAAGCTTTCTTT.

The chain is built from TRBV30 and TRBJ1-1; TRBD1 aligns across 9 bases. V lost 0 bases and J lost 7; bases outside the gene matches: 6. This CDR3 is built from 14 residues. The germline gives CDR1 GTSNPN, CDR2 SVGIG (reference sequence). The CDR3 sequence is CAWSVGTGLNEAFF. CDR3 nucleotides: TGTGCCTGGAGTGTCGGGACAGGGTTGAATGAAGCTTTCTTT.